Listed below are T cell receptor beta chains from one sample, sequenced in a study of post-analysis software for immune sequencing data. MiXCR, applied by TCRdb to the PCR reads, yields one record per CDR3 protein. The table includes 750,000 to 950,000 distinct CDR3 sequences, about 53% detected once. The sequencing sample was made of blood. Every receptor here comes from a girl aged 10-17 years with multiple sclerosis. Both conserved end residues are part of each CDR3. Fields, in order: J gene, clone size, V gene, D gene, CDR3 DNA, CDR3 protein. The D gene is left open where the match is weak. The size of a clone is reported for some rows only, either as once, few or many, or as a class for expanded clones.

TRBJ1-2 few TRBV20-1 - TGCAGTGCTACCAGCGGGGGTTCGAACTATGGCTACACCTTC CSATSGGSNYGYTF
TRBJ2-5 - TRBV7-9 TRBD1 TGTGCCAGCAGCTCGTACCAAGGGACAGGCTTCCAAGAGACCCAGTACTTC CASSSYQGTGFQETQYF
TRBJ2-7 many TRBV12-3/TRBV12-4 - TGTGCCAGCAGTCTCCGGTCCTACGAGCAGTACTTC CASSLRSYEQYF
TRBJ2-1 - TRBV2 TRBD1 TGTGCCAGCAGGGGACAGGTCTCCTACAATGAGCAGTTCTTC CASRGQVSYNEQFF
TRBJ2-6 few TRBV29-1 TRBD1 TGCAGCGTTGAATCCCGGGACAGGAAGAGCTCTGGGGCCAACGTCCTGACTTTC CSVESRDRKSSGANVLTF
TRBJ2-3 few TRBV4-1 - TGCGCCAGCAGCCAAGTCGGAGGTTTGTTGTCCGATACGCAGTATTTT CASSQVGGLLSDTQYF
TRBJ2-7 - TRBV7-6 TRBD2 TGTGCCAGCAGCCCAACCGCGGGGGGAACAGGTTCCTACGGGCAGTACTTC CASSPTAGGTGSYGQYF
TRBJ2-1 - TRBV9 - TGTGCCAGCAGCGTCCATCAGTACAATGAGCAGTTCTTC CASSVHQYNEQFF
TRBJ2-7 - TRBV20-1 - TGCAGTACTCACGACCGCATCCAGGGGTCCACCTACGAGCAGTACTTC CSTHDRIQGSTYEQYF
TRBJ2-5 - TRBV6-5 - TGTGCCAGCAGAGGTCGGACCCAGTACTTC CASRGRTQYF
TRBJ2-7 few TRBV6-2/TRBV6-3 - TGTGCCAGCAGTTACTCGGGAGCGTCCTACGAGCAGTACTTC CASSYSGASYEQYF
TRBJ2-1 few TRBV20-1 TRBD2 TGCAGTGCTAAGACTAGCGGGGCTTACAATGAGCAGTTCTTC CSAKTSGAYNEQFF
TRBJ2-1 few TRBV7-9 - TGTGCCAGCAGCTTAGCGGCGGGCCAGGGCACATCAAATGAGCAGTTCTTC CASSLAAGQGTSNEQFF
TRBJ2-5 - TRBV5-1 TRBD1 TGCGCCAGCAGCCATCGGGCCGACAGGGGTGGAGAGACCCAGTACTTC CASSHRADRGGETQYF
TRBJ2-3 - TRBV7-3 - TGTGCCAGCAGCTTAATTACATCCGATACGCAGTATTTT CASSLITSDTQYF
TRBJ2-5 - TRBV4-1 - TGCGCCAGCAGCCAAGAACGAACAGGGCTCCAAGAGACCCAGTACTTC CASSQERTGLQETQYF
TRBJ2-3 - TRBV29-1 TRBD2 TGCAGCGTTGGTAAACTAGCGGGAGCCACAGATACGCAGTATTTT CSVGKLAGATDTQYF
TRBJ2-7 - TRBV20-1 - TGCAGTGCTAAACACAGGGCAGCCTACGAGCAGTACTTC CSAKHRAAYEQYF
TRBJ1-2 few TRBV3-1 - TGTGCCAGCAAAGGATTTAGACATGGCTACACCTTC CASKGFRHGYTF
TRBJ1-2 few TRBV6-1 TRBD1 TGTGCCAGCAGATCCCGAACGGGACAGCGATTCGCTAACTATGGCTACACCTTC CASRSRTGQRFANYGYTF
TRBJ1-1 few TRBV7-2 TRBD1 TGTGCCAGCAGCTTGTCAGGGGGATTGAACACTGAAGCTTTCTTT CASSLSGGLNTEAFF
TRBJ2-7 few TRBV29-1 TRBD2 TGCAGCGTTGTGGAGGCTAGCGGGTCCTACGAGCAGTACTTC CSVVEASGSYEQYF
TRBJ2-5 - TRBV5-1 TRBD2 TGCGCCAGCAGCGCCCGCGGGGGGCCCCAAGAGACCCAGTACTTC CASSARGGPQETQYF
TRBJ2-3 - TRBV12-5 - TGTGCTAGTGGTTTGAACGCTGGGGGTACGCAGTATTTT CASGLNAGGTQYF
TRBJ2-5 - TRBV5-1 - TGCGCCAGCAGCGGAGCGGGACAGGTTGGGGAGACCCAGTACTTC CASSGAGQVGETQYF
TRBJ2-3 - TRBV7-8 - TGTGCCAGCAGCTACGGGACAACAACAGATACGCAGTATTTT CASSYGTTTDTQYF
TRBJ2-7 - TRBV12-3/TRBV12-4 - TGTGCCAGCAGTGAGGAACGCGGGTCCCACGAGCAGTACTTC CASSEERGSHEQYF
TRBJ2-1 - TRBV7-2 - TGTGCCAGCAGCTTGGCGGGGCGGTGGAATGAGCAGTTCTTC CASSLAGRWNEQFF
TRBJ2-4 few TRBV6-6 TRBD2 TGTGCCAGCAGTTACTCAGGGACTAGCGGGGCCCAGTTCTTTCAGTACTTC CASSYSGTSGAQFFQYF
TRBJ1-2 few TRBV12-3/TRBV12-4 - TGTGCCAGCAGTTCGAGTCCCCCAGGGGTTATCTATGGCTACACCTTC CASSSSPPGVIYGYTF
TRBJ2-7 few TRBV20-1 TRBD1 TGCAGTGCTGGGACCGGGACAGGGCCCTACGAGCAGTACTTC CSAGTGTGPYEQYF
TRBJ2-2 - TRBV5-1 - TGCGCCAGCAGCTTGGCCTTGGTCAGGAACACCGGGGAGCTGTTTTTT CASSLALVRNTGELFF
TRBJ2-7 - TRBV28 TRBD1 TGTGCCAGCAGTTTAATCGGACAGGGGGCGGACTACGAGCAGTACTTC CASSLIGQGADYEQYF
TRBJ2-3 few TRBV29-1 - TGCAGCGTTGAACAGTCCCGGGATACGCAGTATTTT CSVEQSRDTQYF
TRBJ2-3 - TRBV20-1 TRBD2 TGCAGTGCTAGGGAGAGCGGGGGGACCACAGATACGCAGTATTTT CSARESGGTTDTQYF
TRBJ1-5 - TRBV6-1 TRBD1 TGTGCCAGCCCCATCCGGGATAGGGGGCGGCGAGGCAATCAGCCCCAGCATTTT CASPIRDRGRRGNQPQHF
TRBJ1-2 - TRBV20-1 - TGCAGTGCTAGAGATCACAGGGCCGGCTATGGCTACACCTTC CSARDHRAGYGYTF
TRBJ2-4 - TRBV20-1 - TGCAGTGCTAGTCCCGGGGCGAGCATTCAGTACTTC CSASPGASIQYF
TRBJ2-7 few TRBV20-1 - TGCAGTGCTAGACCCGGATCCTACGAGCAGTACTTC CSARPGSYEQYF
TRBJ2-5 few TRBV5-1 - TGCGCCAGCAGCCCACGGCCGGGACTCGTAGAGACCCAGTACTTC CASSPRPGLVETQYF
TRBJ2-5 few TRBV6-6 - TGTGCCAGCAGTCCCCGGGCAGGGGACCTCCAAGAGACCCAGTACTTC CASSPRAGDLQETQYF
TRBJ2-7 - TRBV18 TRBD2 TGTGCCAGCTCCCTAACTAGCGGGGGGATTCAAACCTACGAGCAGTACTTC CASSLTSGGIQTYEQYF
TRBJ2-1 few TRBV10-3 TRBD1 TGTGCCATCGGGGGCCGGACAGGGAGGTCCTACAATGAGCAGTTCTTC CAIGGRTGRSYNEQFF
TRBJ2-7 - TRBV5-5 TRBD1 TGTGCCAGCAGACGGGACAGCGGACGACTCTACGAGCAGTACTTC CASRRDSGRLYEQYF
TRBJ2-5 few TRBV15 TRBD2 TGTGCCACCAGCGTCGGACTAGCGGGAGGGCAGTACTTC CATSVGLAGGQYF
TRBJ1-5 - TRBV5-5 - TGTGCCAGCAGCTTGGGGCAGGGGATGGGCCAGCCCCAGCATTTT CASSLGQGMGQPQHF
TRBJ1-6 - TRBV7-9 - TGTGCCAGCAGTTCGGGATCGGCATTTAATTCACCCCTCCACTTT CASSSGSAFNSPLHF
TRBJ2-7 - TRBV6-5 TRBD1 TGTGCCAGCAGAACCGGGACAGGGGGCACCTACGAGCAGTACTTC CASRTGTGGTYEQYF
TRBJ1-1 - TRBV12-3/TRBV12-4 - TGTGCCAGCAGTTTAAACGGGGGATGGGACACTGAAGCTTTCTTT CASSLNGGWDTEAFF
TRBJ2-3 - TRBV7-6 - TGTGCCAGCAGCTTAGTCGGCAGCACAGATACGCGGTATTTT CASSLVGSTDTRYF
TRBJ2-3 few TRBV4-1 - TGCGCCAGCACGCCTCCCCACACAGATACGCAGTATTTT CASTPPHTDTQYF
TRBJ2-5 few TRBV6-1 - TGTGCCAGCAGTGTCGGGTTGTTAGGCCAAGAGACCCAGTACTTC CASSVGLLGQETQYF
TRBJ2-3 - TRBV6-1 - TGTGCCAGCAGTACCCGACCCCTCCTCACCACAGATACGCAGTATTTT CASSTRPLLTTDTQYF
TRBJ2-1 - TRBV12-3/TRBV12-4 - TGTGCCAGCAGAACAGGGGGGGGAAATGAGCAGTTCTTC CASRTGGGNEQFF